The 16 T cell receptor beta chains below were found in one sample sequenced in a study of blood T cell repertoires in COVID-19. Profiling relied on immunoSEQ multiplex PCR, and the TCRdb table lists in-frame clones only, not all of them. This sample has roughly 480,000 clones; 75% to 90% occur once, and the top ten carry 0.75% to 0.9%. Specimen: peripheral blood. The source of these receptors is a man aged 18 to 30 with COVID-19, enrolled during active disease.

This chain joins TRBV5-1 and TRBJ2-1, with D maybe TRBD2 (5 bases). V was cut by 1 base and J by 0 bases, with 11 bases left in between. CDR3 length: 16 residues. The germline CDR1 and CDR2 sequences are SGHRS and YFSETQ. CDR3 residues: CASSLFGEGSYNEQFF. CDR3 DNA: TGCGCCAGCAGCTTGTTCGGGGAAGGCTCCTACAATGAGCAGTTCTTC.

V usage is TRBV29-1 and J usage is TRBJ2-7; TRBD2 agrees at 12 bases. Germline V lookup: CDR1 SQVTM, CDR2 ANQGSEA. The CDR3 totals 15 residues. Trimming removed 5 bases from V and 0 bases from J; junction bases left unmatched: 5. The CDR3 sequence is CSVTRTSGVSYEQYF. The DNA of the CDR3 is TGCAGCGTTACCAGGACTAGCGGGGTCTCCTACGAGCAGTACTTC.

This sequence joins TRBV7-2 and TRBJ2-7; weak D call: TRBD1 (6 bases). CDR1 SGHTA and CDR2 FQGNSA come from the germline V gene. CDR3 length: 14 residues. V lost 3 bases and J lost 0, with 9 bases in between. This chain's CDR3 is CASSFGQPSYEQYF. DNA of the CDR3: TGTGCCAGCAGCTTCGGACAGCCCTCCTACGAGCAGTACTTC.

The CDR3 DNA sequence: TGTGCCAGCAGCTTGGTGCCAGCGGGAGGCCCGGGGGTTGAGCAGTTCTTC. Protein sequence: CASSLVPAGGPGVEQFF. This chain links TRBV5-4 with TRBJ2-1, with TRBD2 identical over 9 bases. CDR3 length equals 17 residues. J gave up 9 bases and V 0 bases, and 13 bases lay outside the gene matches. Germline CDR1 SGHNT, CDR2 YYREEE (reference sequence).

DNA for the CDR3: TGTGCCAGCAGCCCCACCCGGGACACAACCTACGAGCAGTACTTC. It yields the protein CASSPTRDTTYEQYF. The chain employs TRBV9 and TRBJ2-7; maybe TRBD1 (6 bases). The V gene lost 4 bases and the J gene lost 2 bases, with 16 bases spanning the gap. The CDR3 length is 15 residues. Germline loops: CDR1 SGDLS, CDR2 YYNGEE.

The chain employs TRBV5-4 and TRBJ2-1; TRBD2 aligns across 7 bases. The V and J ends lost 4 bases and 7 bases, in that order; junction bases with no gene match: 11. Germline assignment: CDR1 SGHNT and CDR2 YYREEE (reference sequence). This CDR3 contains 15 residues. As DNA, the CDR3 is TGTGCCAGCAGCCCTCCCGGGACTATGAGGAATGAGCAGTTCTTC. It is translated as CASSPPGTMRNEQFF.

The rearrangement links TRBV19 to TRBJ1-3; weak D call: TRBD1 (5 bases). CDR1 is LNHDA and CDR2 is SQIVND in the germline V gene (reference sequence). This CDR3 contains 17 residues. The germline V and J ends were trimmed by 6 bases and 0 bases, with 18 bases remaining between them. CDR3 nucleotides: TGTGCCAGTAGCCCATTCATGACAGCGCACTCTGGAAACACCATATATTTT. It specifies CASSPFMTAHSGNTIYF.

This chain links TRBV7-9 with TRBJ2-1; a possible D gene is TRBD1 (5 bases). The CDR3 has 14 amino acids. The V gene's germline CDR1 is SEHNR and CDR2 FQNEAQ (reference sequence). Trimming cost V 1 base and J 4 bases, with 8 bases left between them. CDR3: CASSLGQGYNEQFF. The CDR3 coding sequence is TGTGCCAGCAGCTTAGGGCAGGGATACAATGAGCAGTTCTTC.

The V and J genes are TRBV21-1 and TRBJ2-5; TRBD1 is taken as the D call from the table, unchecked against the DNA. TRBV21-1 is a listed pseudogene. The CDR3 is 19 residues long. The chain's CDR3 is CASSKKGVAGGRIRQTQYF. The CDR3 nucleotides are TGTGCCAGCAGCAAAAAGGGGGTTGCCGGCGGTCGGATTAGGCAGACCCAGTACTTC.

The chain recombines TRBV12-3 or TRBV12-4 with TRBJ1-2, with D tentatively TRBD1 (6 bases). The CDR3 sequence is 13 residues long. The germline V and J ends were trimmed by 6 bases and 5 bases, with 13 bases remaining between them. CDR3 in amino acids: CASSRGGAYGYTF. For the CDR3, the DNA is TGTGCCAGCAGCCGGGGGGGCGCGTATGGCTACACCTTC.

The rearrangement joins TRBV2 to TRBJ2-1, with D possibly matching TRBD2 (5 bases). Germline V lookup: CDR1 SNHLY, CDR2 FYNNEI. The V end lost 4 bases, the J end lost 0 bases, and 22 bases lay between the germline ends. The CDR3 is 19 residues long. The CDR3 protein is CASSVVFEERILSYNEQFF. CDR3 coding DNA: TGTGCCAGCAGTGTGGTTTTCGAGGAGCGGATACTCTCCTACAATGAGCAGTTCTTC. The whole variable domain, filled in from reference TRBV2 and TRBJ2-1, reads EPEVTQTPSHQVTQMGQEVILRCVPISNHLYFYWYRQILGQKVEFLVSFYNNEISEKSEIFDDQFSVERPDGSNFTLKIRSTKLEDSAMYFCASSVVFEERILSYNEQFFGPGTRLTVL.

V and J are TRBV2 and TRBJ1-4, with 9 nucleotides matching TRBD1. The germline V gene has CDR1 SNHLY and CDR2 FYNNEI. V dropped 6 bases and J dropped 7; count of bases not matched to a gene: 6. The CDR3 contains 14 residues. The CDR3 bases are TGTGCCAGCAGACTACAGGGGGCGGGTGAAAAACTGTTTTTT. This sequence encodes CASRLQGAGEKLFF.

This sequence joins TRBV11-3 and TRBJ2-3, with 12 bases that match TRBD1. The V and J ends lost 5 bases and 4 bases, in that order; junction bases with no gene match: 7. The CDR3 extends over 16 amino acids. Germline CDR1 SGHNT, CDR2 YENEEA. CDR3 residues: CASSLTGTGGSDTQYF. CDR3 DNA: TGTGCCAGCAGCCTGACCGGGACAGGGGGCTCAGATACGCAGTATTTT.

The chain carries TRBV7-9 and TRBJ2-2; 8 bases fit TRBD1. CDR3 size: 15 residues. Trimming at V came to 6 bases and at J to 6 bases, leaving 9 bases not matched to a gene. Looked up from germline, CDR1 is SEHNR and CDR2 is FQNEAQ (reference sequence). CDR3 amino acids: CASSYRTGNAGELFF. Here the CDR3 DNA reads TGTGCCAGCAGTTATCGGACAGGGAATGCCGGGGAGCTGTTTTTT.

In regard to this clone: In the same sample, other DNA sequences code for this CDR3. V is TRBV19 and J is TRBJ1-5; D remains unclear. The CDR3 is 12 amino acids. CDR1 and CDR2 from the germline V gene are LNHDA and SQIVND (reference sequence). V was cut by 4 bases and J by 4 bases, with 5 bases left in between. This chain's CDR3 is CASSTGNQPQHF. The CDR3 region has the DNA TGTGCCAGTAGTACGGGGAATCAGCCCCAGCATTTT.

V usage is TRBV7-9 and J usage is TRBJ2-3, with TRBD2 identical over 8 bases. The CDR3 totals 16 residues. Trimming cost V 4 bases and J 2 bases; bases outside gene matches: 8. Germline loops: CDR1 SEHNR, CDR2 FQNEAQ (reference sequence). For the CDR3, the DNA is TGTGCCAGCAGCTACCCCGTCGGGGGGGCCACAGATACGCAGTATTTT. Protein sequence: CASSYPVGGATDTQYF.